Listed here are 19 T cell receptor beta chains from one sample, sequenced in a study of long-term antiretroviral therapy in people with HIV. The run of the v3.0 immunoSEQ assay was at survey level. The table came from immunoSEQ multiplex PCR; TCRdb's copy has only in-frame clones and leaves some out. The sample lists approximately 29,000 clones; roughly 90% were seen once. Source: unsorted PBMCs, taken 0.5 years after starting antiretroviral therapy. The receptors were gathered from a woman under 30 with HIV.

As concerns this clone: A junction end diverges from the germline sequence, so it may reflect a read error. This chain uses TRBV7-7 with TRBJ2-7; 8 bases line up with TRBD2. Germline lookup yields CDR1 SSHAT and CDR2 FNYEAQ (reference sequence). CDR3 size: 15 residues. The CDR3 DNA reads TGTGCTAGCAGCGAAGACGCTAGCGGGTGGGGCGAGCAGTACTTC. Translating it yields CASSEDASGWGEQYF.

The chain carries TRBV28 and TRBJ2-2, with D unresolved. The CDR3 is 14 amino acids. With 5 bases removed from V and 6 bases from J, the gap between germline ends came to 13 bases. Germline values: CDR1 MDHEN, CDR2 SYDVKM. In DNA form, the CDR3 reads TGTGCCAGCAGTCCCCCCCTAGTCGCCGGGGAGCTGTTTTTT. It yields the protein CASSPPLVAGELFF.

This sequence joins TRBV25-1 and TRBJ2-4, with 7 positions matching TRBD1. The trim removed 6 bases at V and 3 bases at J, leaving 8 bases unmatched. Germline CDR1 and CDR2: MGHDK and SYGVNS. This CDR3 is built from 15 residues. For the CDR3, the DNA is TGTGCCAGCAGCCCGACGGCAGGGGGCAAAAACATTCAGTACTTC. Amino acid sequence: CASSPTAGGKNIQYF.

V usage is TRBV15 and J usage is TRBJ2-2; no clear D gene. This CDR3 contains 14 residues. V was pared by 0 bases and J by 3 bases, with 5 bases between. Looked up from germline, CDR1 is LNHNV and CDR2 is YYDKDF (reference sequence). The CDR3 spells CATSRDRHTGELFF. CDR3 nucleotide sequence: TGTGCCACCAGCAGAGATCGGCACACCGGGGAGCTGTTTTTT. Full variable domain (missing parts from reference TRBV15 and TRBJ2-2): DAMVIQNPRYQVTQFGKPVTLSCSQTLNHNVMYWYQQKSSQAPKLLFHYYDKDFNNEADTPDNFQSRRPNTSFCFLDIRSPGLGDTAMYLCATSRDRHTGELFFGEGSRLTVL.

The J gene is TRBJ1-4, the V gene TRBV9; a possible D gene is TRBD1 (6 bases). This CDR3 region has 15 residues. CDR1 is SGDLS, CDR2 YYNGEE, per germline. The V and J ends lost 3 bases and 5 bases respectively, with 14 bases between them. The CDR3 coding sequence is TGTGCCAGCAGCGCCCCGACAGGACTAAATGAAAAACTGTTTTTT. Amino acid sequence: CASSAPTGLNEKLFF.

The chain has TRBV28 and TRBJ2-7, with D tentatively TRBD2 (6 bases). Germline loops: CDR1 MDHEN, CDR2 SYDVKM. The CDR3 totals 18 residues. Trimming cost V 4 bases and J 1 base, with 23 bases left between them. This CDR3 is CASSSTRRGTYASYEQYF. Written as DNA, the CDR3 is TGTGCCAGCAGTTCTACCCGTCGGGGGACTTATGCGTCCTACGAGCAGTACTTC.

The gene calls are TRBV27 and TRBJ2-7; TRBD1 matches at 7 bases. CDR1 is MNHEY, CDR2 SMNVEV, per germline (reference sequence). This CDR3 spans 14 amino acids. V lost 8 bases, J lost 2 bases, and 9 bases stayed unmatched. The CDR3 loop is CASWGTDSPYEQYF. Here the CDR3 DNA reads TGTGCCAGCTGGGGGACAGACTCCCCCTACGAGCAGTACTTC.

The chain recombines TRBV5-1 with TRBJ1-2; 9 bases align to TRBD1. Trimming took 0 bases from V and 7 from J; bases not matched to a gene: 7. Germline V gene lookup returns CDR1 SGHRS and CDR2 YFSETQ. The CDR3 has 15 residues. The CDR3 here is CASSLDGQGLLGYTF. Written as DNA, the CDR3 is TGCGCCAGCAGCTTGGACGGACAGGGGCTGCTTGGCTACACCTTC.

This rearrangement joins TRBV7-6 to TRBJ2-7; 8 bases are a match to TRBD1. Germline CDR1 reads SGHVS; CDR2 reads FNYEAQ. The CDR3 extends over 15 amino acids. The junction had 12 bases not matched to a gene; V was cut back by 5 bases and J by 6 bases. The CDR3 loop reads CASSPWTGTLTEQYF. The CDR3 bases are TGTGCCAGCAGCCCGTGGACAGGGACTCTTACCGAGCAGTACTTC. Full variable domain (remainder filled in from reference TRBV7-6 and TRBJ2-7): GAGVSQSPRYKVTKRGQDVALRCDPISGHVSLYWYRQALGQGPEFLTYFNYEAQQDKSGLPNDRFSAERPEGSISTLTIQRTEQRDSAMYRCASSPWTGTLTEQYFGPGTRLTVT.

This rearrangement joins TRBV4-2 to TRBJ2-3; D possibly corresponds to TRBD2 (5 bases). The length of the CDR3 is 17 residues. CDR1 and CDR2 from the germline V gene are LGHNA and YNFKEQ. Trimming took 3 bases from V and 6 from J, leaving 22 bases between them. The CDR3 region is CASSQGVGGREFDTQYF. The DNA for the CDR3 is TGTGCCAGCAGCCAGGGAGTGGGCGGGCGCGAATTTGATACGCAGTATTTT.

This clone is categorized as large (0.1 to 1%). This chain connects TRBV27 to TRBJ2-7, with D perhaps matching TRBD1 or TRBD2 (5 bases each). The germline V and J ends were trimmed by 3 bases and 3 bases, with 12 bases remaining between them. This CDR3 comprises 14 residues. CDR1 is MNHEY and CDR2 is SMNVEV in the germline V gene (reference sequence). The CDR3 reads CASSLDTAGYEQYF. CDR3 DNA: TGTGCCAGCAGTTTGGACACCGCGGGCTACGAGCAGTACTTC.

The chain employs TRBV28 and TRBJ1-5; no firm D call. This CDR3 is built from 16 residues. Trimming took off 0 bases at V and 2 bases at J, with 11 bases between the two ends. The germline gives CDR1 MDHEN, CDR2 SYDVKM. In DNA, the CDR3 is TGTGCCAGCAGTTTATGGTCCGGAGATGGCAATCAGCCCCAGCATTTT. The encoded protein is CASSLWSGDGNQPQHF.

The DNA for the CDR3 is TGTGCCAGCAACCAAGGGGGGAGTACTGAAGCTTTCTTT. This encodes CASNQGGSTEAFF. This sequence joins TRBV6-5 and TRBJ1-1; possible D gene TRBD1, 6 bases. The germline V gene encodes CDR1 MNHEY and CDR2 SVGAGI. The CDR3 extends over 13 amino acids. Trimming removed 7 bases from V and 5 bases from J, with 14 bases in between.

V usage is TRBV27 and J usage is TRBJ2-1; D may be TRBD2 (5 bases). The germline V and J ends were trimmed by 7 bases and 15 bases, with 19 bases remaining between them. CDR1 is MNHEY, CDR2 SMNVEV, per germline (reference sequence). The CDR3 covers 12 residues. CDR3 protein: CASTAGGSKWFF. CDR3 in DNA: TGTGCCAGCACTGCGGGTGGTTCAAAATGGTTCTTC.

This clone has a handful of counts. This rearrangement joins TRBV9 to TRBJ1-2; D is unclear. Germline V gives CDR1 SGDLS, CDR2 YYNGEE. The V end was cut by 0 bases, the J end by 5 bases, with 8 bases between. The CDR3 has 13 residues. The CDR3, as DNA: TGTGCCAGCAGCGTAGGCGGAGATTATGGCTACACCTTC. Residues: CASSVGGDYGYTF.

The V gene is TRBV11-1, the J gene TRBJ1-6, with D possibly matching TRBD1 (6 bases). The germline CDR1 and CDR2 sequences are SGHAT and FQDESV (reference sequence). The V end was cut by 6 bases, the J end by 5 bases, with 20 bases between. The CDR3 is 17 residues long. The CDR3 protein is CASRTTTRQDNNSPLHF. The CDR3 DNA is TGTGCCAGCAGAACAACTACTCGACAGGATAATAATTCACCCCTCCACTTT.

The CDR3 spells CASSFSLAGQETQYF. In DNA form, the CDR3 reads TGTGCCAGCAGCTTCAGCCTAGCGGGACAAGAGACCCAGTACTTC. The gene calls are TRBV5-4 and TRBJ2-5, with 9 nucleotides matching TRBD2. The V gene end was trimmed by 2 bases and the J gene end by 2 bases; junction bases not matched to a gene: 4. The CDR3 extends over 15 amino acids. Germline lookup yields CDR1 SGHNT and CDR2 YYREEE (reference sequence).

The chain has TRBV7-9 and TRBJ1-5; D not resolved. V shed 1 base and J shed 6 bases, with 7 bases lying between them. CDR1 and CDR2 (germline): SEHNR, FQNEAQ (reference sequence). CDR3 length: 13 residues. The CDR3 sequence: CASSLDEVQPQHF. The CDR3 DNA is TGTGCCAGCAGCTTAGACGAAGTTCAGCCCCAGCATTTT. Looking up the rest from reference TRBV7-9 and TRBJ1-5 gives the full variable domain: DTGVSQNPRHKITKRGQNVTFRCDPISEHNRLYWYRQTLGQGPEFLTYFQNEAQLEKSRLLSDRFSAERPKGSFSTLEIQRTEQGDSAMYLCASSLDEVQPQHFGDGTRLSIL.

The chain carries TRBV7-2 and TRBJ2-5; D remains ambiguous. CDR3 size: 13 residues. V was pared by 1 base and J by 5 bases, with 8 bases between. The germline CDR1 and CDR2 sequences are SGHTA and FQGNSA. The CDR3 loop is CASSLGGWETQYF. The CDR3 DNA reads as TGTGCCAGCAGCTTAGGGGGTTGGGAGACCCAGTACTTC. Filled out from reference TRBV7-2 and TRBJ2-5, the complete variable domain reads GAGVSQSPSNKVTEKGKDVELRCDPISGHTALYWYRQSLGQGLEFLIYFQGNSAPDKSGLPSDRFSAERTGGSVSTLTIQRTQQEDSAVYLCASSLGGWETQYFGPGTRLLVL.